Here is one T cell receptor (beta chain) with its context. Sequenced by immunoSEQ multiplex PCR; TCRdb stores in-frame clones only, minus some. The table lists approximately 80,000 clones, 82% of them singletons. The data stem from a study of blood T cell repertoires in COVID-19. Study-wide context: The study drew acute and convalescent COVID-19 samples from the United States, Italy and Spain. The cDNA or gDNA used as material had been derived from T cells, B-cell-depleted T cells, or PBMCs.

V dropped 2 bases and J dropped 3 bases, with 11 bases sitting between them. Looked up from germline, CDR1 is MNHEY and CDR2 is SMNVEV (reference sequence). The CDR3 has 15 amino acids. V usage is TRBV27 and J usage is TRBJ2-1; D perhaps matches TRBD2 (6 bases). Material for sequencing was peripheral blood. This TCR was recovered from a man between 60 and 75 years old with acute or convalescent COVID-19. The CDR3 spells CASSLRGLFYNEQFF. The CDR3 DNA follows: TGTGCCAGCAGTTTAAGGGGACTCTTCTACAATGAGCAGTTCTTC.